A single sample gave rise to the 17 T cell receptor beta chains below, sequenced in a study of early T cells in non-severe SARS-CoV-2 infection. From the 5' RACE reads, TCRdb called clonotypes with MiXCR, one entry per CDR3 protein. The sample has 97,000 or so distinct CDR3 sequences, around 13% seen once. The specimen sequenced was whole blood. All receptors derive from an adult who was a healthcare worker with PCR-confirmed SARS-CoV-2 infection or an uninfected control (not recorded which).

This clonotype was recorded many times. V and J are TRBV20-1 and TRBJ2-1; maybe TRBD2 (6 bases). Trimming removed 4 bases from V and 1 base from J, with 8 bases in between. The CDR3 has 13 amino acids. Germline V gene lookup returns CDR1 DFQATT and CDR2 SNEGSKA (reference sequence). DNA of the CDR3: TGCAGTGCTATGGGGAGGTCCTACAATGAGCAGTTCTTC. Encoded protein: CSAMGRSYNEQFF.

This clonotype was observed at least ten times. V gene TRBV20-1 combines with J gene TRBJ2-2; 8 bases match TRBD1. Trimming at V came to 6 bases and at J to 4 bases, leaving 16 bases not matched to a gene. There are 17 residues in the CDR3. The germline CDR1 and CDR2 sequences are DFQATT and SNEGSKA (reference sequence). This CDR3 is CSAENEQGEMVTGELFF. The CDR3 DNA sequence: TGCAGTGCGGAAAATGAACAGGGGGAGATGGTCACCGGGGAGCTGTTTTTT.

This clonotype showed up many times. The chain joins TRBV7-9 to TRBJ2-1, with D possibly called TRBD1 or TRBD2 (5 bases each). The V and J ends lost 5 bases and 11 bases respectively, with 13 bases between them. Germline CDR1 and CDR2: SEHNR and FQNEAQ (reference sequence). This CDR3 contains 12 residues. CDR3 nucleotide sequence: TGTGCCAGCAGCCCAGAACGGGACCAGCAGTTCTTC. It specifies CASSPERDQQFF.

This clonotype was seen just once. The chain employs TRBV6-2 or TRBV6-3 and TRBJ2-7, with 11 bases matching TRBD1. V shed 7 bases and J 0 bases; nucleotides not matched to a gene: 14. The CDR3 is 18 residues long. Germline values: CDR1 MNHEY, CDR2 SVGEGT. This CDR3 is CASTPGTGGIVSSYEQYF. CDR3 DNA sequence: TGTGCCAGCACTCCCGGGACAGGGGGGATTGTTAGCTCCTACGAGCAGTACTTC.

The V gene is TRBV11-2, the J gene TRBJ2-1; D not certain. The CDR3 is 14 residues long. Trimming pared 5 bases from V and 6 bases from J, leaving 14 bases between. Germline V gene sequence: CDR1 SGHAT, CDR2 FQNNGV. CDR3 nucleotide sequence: TGTGCCAGCAGCAAGTTAACGACCAGCAATGAGCAGTTCTTC. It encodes CASSKLTTSNEQFF. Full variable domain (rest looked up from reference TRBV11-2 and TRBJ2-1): EAGVAQSPRYKIIEKRQSVAFWCNPISGHATLYWYQQILGQGPKLLIQFQNNGVVDDSQLPKDRFSAERLKGVDSTLKIQPAKLEDSAVYLCASSKLTTSNEQFFGPGTRLTVL.

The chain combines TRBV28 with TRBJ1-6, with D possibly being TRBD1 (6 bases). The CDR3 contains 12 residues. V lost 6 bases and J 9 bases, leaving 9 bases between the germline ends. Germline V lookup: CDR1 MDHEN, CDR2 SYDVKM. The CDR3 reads CASRTQGSPLHF. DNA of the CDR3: TGTGCCAGCAGGACACAGGGTTCACCCCTCCACTTT.

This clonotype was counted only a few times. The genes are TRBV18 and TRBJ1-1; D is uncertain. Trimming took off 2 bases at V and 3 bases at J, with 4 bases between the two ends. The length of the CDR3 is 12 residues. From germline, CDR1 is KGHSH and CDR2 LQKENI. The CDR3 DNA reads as TGTGCCAGCTCACCAGGGGACACTGAAGCTTTCTTT. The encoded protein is CASSPGDTEAFF.

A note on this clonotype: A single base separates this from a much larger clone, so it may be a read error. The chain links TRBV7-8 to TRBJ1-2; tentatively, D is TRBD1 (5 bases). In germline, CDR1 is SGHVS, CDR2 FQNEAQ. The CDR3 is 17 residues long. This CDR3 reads CVSSLVPAGNSNYGYTF. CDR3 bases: TGTGTCAGCAGCTTAGTTCCGGCAGGGAACTCTAACTATGGCTACACCTTC.

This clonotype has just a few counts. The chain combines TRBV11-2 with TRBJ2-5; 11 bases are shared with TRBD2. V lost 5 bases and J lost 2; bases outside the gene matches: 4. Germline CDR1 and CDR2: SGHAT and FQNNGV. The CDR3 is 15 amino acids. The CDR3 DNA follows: TGTGCCAGCAGCCCCGGGACTAGCGGACAAGAGACCCAGTACTTC. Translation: CASSPGTSGQETQYF.

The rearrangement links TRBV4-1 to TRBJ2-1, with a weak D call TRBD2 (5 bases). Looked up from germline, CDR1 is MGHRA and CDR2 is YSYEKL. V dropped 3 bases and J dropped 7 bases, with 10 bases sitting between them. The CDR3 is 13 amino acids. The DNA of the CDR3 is TGCGCCAGCAGCCATGTCGGGGAGAATGAGCAGTTCTTC. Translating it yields CASSHVGENEQFF.

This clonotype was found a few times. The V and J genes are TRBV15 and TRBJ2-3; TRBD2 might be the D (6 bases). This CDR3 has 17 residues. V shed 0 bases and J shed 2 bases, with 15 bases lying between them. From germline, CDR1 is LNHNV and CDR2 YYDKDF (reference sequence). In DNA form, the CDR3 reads TGTGCCACCAGCAGAGATCTGGCTAGCGAAATCACAGATACGCAGTATTTT. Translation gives CATSRDLASEITDTQYF. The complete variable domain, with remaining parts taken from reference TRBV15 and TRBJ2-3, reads DAMVIQNPRYQVTQFGKPVTLSCSQTLNHNVMYWYQQKSSQAPKLLFHYYDKDFNNEADTPDNFQSRRPNTSFCFLDIRSPGLGDTAMYLCATSRDLASEITDTQYFGPGTRLTVL.

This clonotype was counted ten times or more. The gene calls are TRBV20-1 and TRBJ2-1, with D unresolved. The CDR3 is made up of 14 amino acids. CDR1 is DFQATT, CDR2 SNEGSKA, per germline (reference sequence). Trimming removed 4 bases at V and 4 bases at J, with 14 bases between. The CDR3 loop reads CSATAPGRYNEQFF. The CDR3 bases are TGCAGTGCTACGGCCCCCGGACGGTACAATGAGCAGTTCTTC.

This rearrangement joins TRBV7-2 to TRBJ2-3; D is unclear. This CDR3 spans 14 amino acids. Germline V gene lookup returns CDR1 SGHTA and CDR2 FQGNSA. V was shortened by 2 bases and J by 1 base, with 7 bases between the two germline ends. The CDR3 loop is CASSLRPGTDTQYF. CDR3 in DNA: TGTGCCAGCAGCTTACGTCCGGGCACAGATACGCAGTATTTT.

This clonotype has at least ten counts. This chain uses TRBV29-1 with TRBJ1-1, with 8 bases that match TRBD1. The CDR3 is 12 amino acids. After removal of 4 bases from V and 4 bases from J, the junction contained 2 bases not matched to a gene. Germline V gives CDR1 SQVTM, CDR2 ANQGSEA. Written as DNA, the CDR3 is TGCAGCGTTGGGCAGGGGGCCACTGAAGCTTTCTTT. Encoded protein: CSVGQGATEAFF.

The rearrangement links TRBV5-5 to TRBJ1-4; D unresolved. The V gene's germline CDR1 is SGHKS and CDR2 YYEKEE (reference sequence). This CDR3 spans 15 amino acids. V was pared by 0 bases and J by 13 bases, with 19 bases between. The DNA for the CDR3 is TGTGCCAGCAGCTTGGACCTAGCGTCACCGGAAGGACTGTTTTTT. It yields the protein CASSLDLASPEGLFF.

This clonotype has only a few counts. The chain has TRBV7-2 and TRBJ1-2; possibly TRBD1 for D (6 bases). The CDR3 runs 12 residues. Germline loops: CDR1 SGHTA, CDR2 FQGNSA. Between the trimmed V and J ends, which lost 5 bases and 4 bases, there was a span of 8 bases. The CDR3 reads CASSATGYGYTF. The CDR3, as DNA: TGTGCCAGCAGCGCGACAGGCTATGGCTACACCTTC. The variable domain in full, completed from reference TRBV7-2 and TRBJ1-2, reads GAGVSQSPSNKVTEKGKDVELRCDPISGHTALYWYRQSLGQGLEFLIYFQGNSAPDKSGLPSDRFSAERTGGSVSTLTIQRTQQEDSAVYLCASSATGYGYTFGSGTRLTVV.

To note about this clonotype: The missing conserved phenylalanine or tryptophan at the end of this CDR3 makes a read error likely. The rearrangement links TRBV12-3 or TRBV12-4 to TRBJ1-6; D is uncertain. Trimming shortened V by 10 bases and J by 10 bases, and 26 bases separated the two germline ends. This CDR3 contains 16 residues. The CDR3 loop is CATALGGPPPGSPLHL. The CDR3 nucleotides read TGTGCCACCGCTTTAGGAGGCCCGCCCCCGGGGTCACCCCTCCACTTG.